The 17 T cell receptor beta chains presented below share a single source sample, sequenced in a study of neurological immune-mediated disorders. TCRdb analysed the 5' RACE reads with MiXCR anew, one entry per CDR3 protein. The sample has roughly 21,000 distinct CDR3 sequences; about 15% are singletons. The sequencing input was PBMCs. The receptors stem from a female donor with HTLV-1-associated myelopathy (HAM/TSP).

This clonotype was seen many times. J is TRBJ2-3 and V is TRBV28; 8 bases agree with TRBD1. This CDR3 spans 13 amino acids. Trimming at V came to 6 bases and at J to 5 bases, leaving 4 bases not matched to a gene. CDR1 MDHEN and CDR2 SYDVKM come from the germline V gene. The CDR3 coding sequence is TGTGCCAGCAGCATGACAGGGGAAGATACGCAGTATTTT. Translated: CASSMTGEDTQYF. Complete variable domain (other parts from reference TRBV28 and TRBJ2-3): DVKVTQSSRYLVKRTGEKVFLECVQDMDHENMFWYRQDPGLGLRLIYFSYDVKMKEKGDIPEGYSVSREKKERFSLILESASTNQTSMYLCASSMTGEDTQYFGPGTRLTVL.

This clonotype was counted at least ten times. This sequence joins TRBV21-1 and TRBJ1-1. TRBV21-1 is given as a pseudogene. This CDR3 comprises 15 residues. The CDR3 sequence: CASSKRELLNTEAFF. The CDR3 coding sequence is TGTGCCAGCAGCAAGCGGGAACTCCTGAACACTGAAGCTTTCTTT.

This clonotype was detected once. V usage is TRBV18 and J usage is TRBJ1-6; 10 bases are a match to TRBD1. Germline CDR1 KGHSH, CDR2 LQKENI. This CDR3 region has 15 residues. J lost 8 bases, V lost 2 bases, and 3 bases had no gene match. The CDR3 DNA is TGTGCCAGCTCACCAACCGGGACAGGGGATTCACCCCTCCACTTT. Protein: CASSPTGTGDSPLHF.

This clonotype was counted at least ten times. V is TRBV7-2 and J is TRBJ2-2, with TRBD2 identical over 10 bases. CDR3 length: 20 residues. Germline V gene lookup returns CDR1 SGHTA and CDR2 FQGNSA. The V and J ends lost 5 bases and 4 bases, in that order; junction bases with no gene match: 19. For the CDR3, the DNA is TGTGCCAGCAGCCCCGGTGTTGGGAGCGGGGGGGCCTCGAGCACCGGGGAGCTGTTTTTT. Protein: CASSPGVGSGGASSTGELFF. Variable domain in full (rest from reference TRBV7-2 and TRBJ2-2): GAGVSQSPSNKVTEKGKDVELRCDPISGHTALYWYRQSLGQGLEFLIYFQGNSAPDKSGLPSDRFSAERTGGSVSTLTIQRTQQEDSAVYLCASSPGVGSGGASSTGELFFGEGSRLTVL.

This clonotype has just a few counts. This rearrangement joins TRBV7-2 to TRBJ2-1, with D perhaps TRBD1 or TRBD2 (5 bases each). V was pared by 2 bases and J by 7 bases, with 15 bases between. The germline V gene encodes CDR1 SGHTA and CDR2 FQGNSA. This CDR3 is built from 15 residues. The CDR3 here is CASSLTVAGTNEQFF. The CDR3 DNA follows: TGTGCCAGCAGCTTAACCGTGGCAGGGACGAATGAGCAGTTCTTC.

This clonotype showed up many times. The chain uses TRBV5-1 and TRBJ2-6; D gene uncertain. The germline CDR1 and CDR2 sequences are SGHRS and YFSETQ. This CDR3 is 17 amino acids long. The V end lost 6 bases, the J end lost 3 bases, and 19 bases lay between the germline ends. The CDR3, as DNA: TGCGCCAGCATGCCCGAACGATCGTTAGTTGGGGCCAACGTCCTGACTTTC. It encodes CASMPERSLVGANVLTF.

The sample holds many counts of this clonotype. V and J are TRBV9 and TRBJ2-2; D remains ambiguous. Trimming pared 0 bases from V and 4 bases from J, leaving 13 bases between. Germline assignment: CDR1 SGDLS and CDR2 YYNGEE. The length of the CDR3 is 16 residues. CDR3 nucleotide sequence: TGTGCCAGCAGCGTAGTTTCTGGCCTTGGCACCGGGGAGCTGTTTTTT. Residues: CASSVVSGLGTGELFF.

The J gene is TRBJ2-3, the V gene TRBV20-1; 16 nucleotides align to TRBD2. Losses at the gene ends were 7 bases for V and 2 bases for J; bases not matched to a gene: 6. Germline CDR1 reads DFQATT; CDR2 reads SNEGSKA (reference sequence). CDR3 size: 16 residues. The CDR3 sequence: CSVTGLAGGNTDTQYF. The CDR3 DNA reads TGCAGTGTCACGGGACTAGCGGGGGGGAACACAGATACGCAGTATTTT.

At least ten counts were recorded for this clonotype. V gene TRBV7-3 combines with J gene TRBJ1-1, with 8 bases matching TRBD1. CDR3 length: 13 residues. Germline CDR1 SGHTA, CDR2 FQGTGA. With 8 bases clipped from V and 4 bases from J, the junction kept 6 bases outside the gene matches. The CDR3 spells CASETGEPTEAFF. In DNA form, the CDR3 reads TGTGCCAGCGAGACAGGGGAACCCACTGAAGCTTTCTTT.

This clonotype turned up a few times. This sequence joins TRBV12-3 or TRBV12-4 and TRBJ2-4; D is possibly TRBD1 or TRBD2 (5 bases each). The CDR3 has 14 residues. The V end lost 3 bases, the J end lost 4 bases, and 10 bases lay between the germline ends. The CDR3 region is CASSFWDLKNIQYF. CDR3 DNA: TGTGCCAGCAGTTTTTGGGACCTTAAAAACATTCAGTACTTC.

This clonotype was seen many times. The V call is TRBV30, the J call TRBJ2-2; D is perhaps TRBD1 or TRBD2 (5 bases each). With 5 bases removed from V and 5 bases from J, the gap between germline ends came to 6 bases. Germline assignment: CDR1 GTSNPN and CDR2 SVGIG (reference sequence). The CDR3 spans 11 residues. The chain's CDR3 is CAWGGTGELFF. The CDR3, as DNA: TGTGCCTGGGGGGGAACCGGGGAGCTGTTTTTT.

The sample holds many counts of this clonotype. V gene TRBV12-3 or TRBV12-4 combines with J gene TRBJ2-3, with D hard to call. This CDR3 is 14 amino acids long. The V end was cut by 5 bases, the J end by 0 bases, with 9 bases between. CDR3 in DNA: TGTGCCAGCAGTCCTAGAACTAGCACAGATACGCAGTATTTT. Amino acid sequence: CASSPRTSTDTQYF.

This clonotype has a handful of counts. The chain recombines TRBV25-1 with TRBJ1-1; D might be TRBD1 (6 bases). CDR1 is MGHDK, CDR2 SYGVNS, per germline. The germline V and J ends were trimmed by 4 bases and 5 bases, with 8 bases remaining between them. This CDR3 has 12 residues. The CDR3 nucleotides are TGTGCCAGCAGTGCCGACAGGACTGAAGCTTTCTTT. The encoded protein is CASSADRTEAFF. Supplemented by reference TRBV25-1 and TRBJ1-1, the full variable domain reads EADIYQTPRYLVIGTGKKITLECSQTMGHDKMYWYQQDPGMELHLIHYSYGVNSTEKGDLSSESTVSRIRTEHFPLTLESARPSHTSQYLCASSADRTEAFFGQGTRLTVV.

This clonotype showed up many times. This chain uses TRBV20-1 with TRBJ1-6, with a weak D call TRBD1 (5 bases). Trimming pared 3 bases from V and 13 bases from J, leaving 19 bases between. Per germline, CDR1 DFQATT and CDR2 SNEGSKA (reference sequence). The CDR3 is 14 amino acids. The CDR3 region has the DNA TGCAGTGCTAGTCCTGAGGGTCGCGGGGGGCCCCTCCACTTT. Translated: CSASPEGRGGPLHF.

This clonotype was observed at least ten times. This rearrangement joins TRBV4-1 to TRBJ1-4; D unresolved. This CDR3 contains 15 residues. Germline V gene data show CDR1 as MGHRA and CDR2 as YSYEKL. The V end was cut by 2 bases, the J end by 8 bases, with 15 bases between. The CDR3 reads CASSQLQNEGEKLFF. For the CDR3, the DNA is TGCGCCAGCAGCCAACTGCAAAACGAGGGAGAAAAACTGTTTTTT.

This clonotype was detected many times. This chain connects TRBV7-9 to TRBJ2-3, with D perhaps TRBD1 (6 bases). The V and J ends lost 3 bases and 5 bases respectively, with 15 bases between them. Germline V gene lookup returns CDR1 SEHNR and CDR2 FQNEAQ (reference sequence). This CDR3 spans 15 amino acids. CDR3 coding DNA: TGTGCCAGCAGCTTTTCCCGAACAGGGTTAGATACGCAGTATTTT. This translates into CASSFSRTGLDTQYF.

The table lists this clonotype with a count of one. The J gene is TRBJ1-1, the V gene TRBV10-3, with D maybe TRBD1 (5 bases). Germline V gives CDR1 ENHRY, CDR2 SYGVKD. This CDR3 has 16 amino acids. Trimming left V 6 bases short and J 5 bases short, with 22 bases between. CDR3 bases: TGTGCCATCAGGAGGGGCTACAACCCGAACAGAACTGAAGCTTTCTTT. Residues: CAIRRGYNPNRTEAFF.